The 24 T cell receptor beta chains reported below all come from one sample, sequenced in a study of blood T cell repertoires in COVID-19. The data were produced by immunoSEQ multiplex PCR, yet TCRdb's version contains in-frame clones alone and is incomplete. The sample contains 250,000 or so clones, about 85% of which appear only once. The sequencing sample was made of PBMCs or T cells enriched from blood (not recorded which). The origin of the receptors is a man between 25 and 39 years old who had recovered from COVID-19.

This clone was counted a single time. The chain is built from TRBV2 and TRBJ1-6, with unresolved D. The length of the CDR3 is 9 residues. Per the germline V gene, CDR1 is SNHLY and CDR2 is FYNNEI. Between the trimmed V and J ends, which lost 11 bases and 9 bases, there was a span of 5 bases. The CDR3: CAAGSPLHF. The CDR3 nucleotides read TGTGCCGCGGGTTCACCCCTCCACTTT.

The chain joins TRBV10-1 to TRBJ2-3; 11 bases match TRBD2. The junction had 3 bases not matched to a gene; V was cut back by 7 bases and J by 6 bases. This CDR3 region has 13 residues. The germline CDR1 and CDR2 sequences are WNHNN and SYGVQD (reference sequence). The CDR3 nucleotides read TGCGCCAGCACGAGGACTAGCGGGGATACGCAGTATTTT. Its protein product is CASTRTSGDTQYF.

The V and J genes are TRBV27 and TRBJ2-5; no definite D call. Germline CDR1 and CDR2: MNHEY and SMNVEV (reference sequence). V dropped 6 bases and J dropped 2 bases, with 13 bases sitting between them. CDR3 size: 14 residues. The CDR3 region has the DNA TGTGCCAGCAGAAAAAACTCCGCACAAGAGACCCAGTACTTC. Residues: CASRKNSAQETQYF.

This rearrangement joins TRBV4-1 to TRBJ2-2; 9 nucleotides agree with TRBD1. CDR3 length equals 16 residues. The germline V gene has CDR1 MGHRA and CDR2 YSYEKL. The junction had 7 bases not matched to a gene; V was cut back by 5 bases and J by 3 bases. Here the CDR3 reads CASSSQGASDTGELFF. Written as DNA, the CDR3 is TGCGCCAGCAGCTCACAGGGGGCGTCCGACACCGGGGAGCTGTTTTTT.

The chain joins TRBV11-2 to TRBJ2-5; 7 nucleotides agree with TRBD1. Trimming at V came to 3 bases and at J to 5 bases, leaving 3 bases not matched to a gene. Germline V gives CDR1 SGHAT, CDR2 FQNNGV. This CDR3 is 13 amino acids long. The CDR3 coding sequence is TGTGCCAGCAGCTTCGGACAGGAGGAGACCCAGTACTTC. This codes for CASSFGQEETQYF.

This clone showed up just once. V is TRBV23-1 and J is TRBJ1-1; D might be TRBD1 (5 bases). TRBV23-1 is noted as an ORF with a role that remains uncertain. CDR3 length equals 17 residues. V was shortened by 0 bases and J by 4 bases, with 18 bases between the two germline ends. The CDR3: CASSQSGGQGEGTEAFF. DNA for the CDR3: TGCGCCAGCAGTCAATCCGGGGGTCAGGGAGAAGGCACTGAAGCTTTCTTT.

Only a few counts were recorded for this clone. The genes are TRBV6-5 and TRBJ1-5; perhaps TRBD1 as D (5 bases). The germline gives CDR1 MNHEY, CDR2 SVGAGI. This CDR3 has 14 amino acids. Trimming shortened V by 6 bases and J by 3 bases, and 12 bases separated the two germline ends. The CDR3 DNA reads TGTGCCAGCAGGGACAATTTACCCAATCAGCCCCAGCATTTT. This gives the protein CASRDNLPNQPQHF.

The chain links TRBV9 to TRBJ1-1; tentative D call: TRBD1 (5 bases). The CDR3 length is 16 residues. Trimming took 4 bases from V and 5 from J, leaving 21 bases between them. Germline CDR1 is SGDLS and CDR2 is YYNGEE. The DNA of the CDR3 is TGTGCCAGCAGCCCCCGGCGGGGGTTGGAGGGGACTGAAGCTTTCTTT. Its translation: CASSPRRGLEGTEAFF.

The chain recombines TRBV6-1 with TRBJ2-7, with 12 bases aligning to TRBD2. The V segment lost 4 bases and the J segment 2 bases; nucleotides outside the gene matches: 9. The length of the CDR3 is 17 residues. Germline assignment: CDR1 MNHNS and CDR2 SASEGT. CDR3 in amino acids: CASSGTSGAFGAYEQYF. The CDR3 coding sequence is TGTGCCAGCAGTGGGACTAGCGGGGCGTTCGGCGCCTACGAGCAGTACTTC.

This chain joins TRBV5-1 and TRBJ1-2; tentative D call: TRBD1 (5 bases). Trimming removed 5 bases at V and 8 bases at J, with 22 bases between. Per the germline V gene, CDR1 is SGHRS and CDR2 is YFSETQ. The CDR3 is made up of 15 amino acids. CDR3 loop: CASRVMGLSTGGYTF. The CDR3 region has the DNA TGCGCCAGCAGAGTTATGGGACTCTCTACCGGAGGCTACACCTTC. The full variable domain, with the rest looked up from reference TRBV5-1 and TRBJ1-2, is KAGVTQTPRYLIKTRGQQVTLSCSPISGHRSVSWYQQTPGQGLQFLFEYFSETQRNKGNFPGRFSGRQFSNSRSEMNVSTLELGDSALYLCASRVMGLSTGGYTFGSGTRLTVV.

V is TRBV11-1 and J is TRBJ1-3, with TRBD1 as a possible D gene (5 bases). The ends were cut back, 4 bases at V and 5 bases at J, with 15 bases in the middle. CDR1 is SGHAT, CDR2 FQDESV, per germline (reference sequence). The CDR3 length is 15 residues. The CDR3 here is CASSYSATARNTIYF. In nucleotides, the CDR3 is TGTGCCAGCAGCTACTCGGCGACAGCACGAAACACCATATATTTT.

The rearrangement links TRBV2 to TRBJ2-7; D not resolved. Trimming stripped 1 base from V and 3 bases from J, with 7 bases between. Germline CDR1 and CDR2: SNHLY and FYNNEI. The CDR3 runs to 13 residues. The CDR3 bases are TGTGCCAGCAGTGAAGGGAGCCTCTACGAGCAGTACTTC. This codes for CASSEGSLYEQYF.

The gene calls are TRBV18 and TRBJ1-2, with D possibly being TRBD1 (5 bases). This CDR3 contains 14 residues. CDR1 and CDR2 from the germline V gene are KGHSH and LQKENI. V lost 3 bases, J lost 2 bases, and 10 bases lay in between. The CDR3 loop is CASSPDTNNYGYTF. CDR3 DNA: TGTGCCAGCTCACCGGACACCAACAACTATGGCTACACCTTC.

The chain recombines TRBV4-1 with TRBJ2-1; 7 positions agree with TRBD1. Germline V gene lookup returns CDR1 MGHRA and CDR2 YSYEKL. The CDR3 covers 14 residues. The V segment lost 4 bases and the J segment 8 bases; nucleotides outside the gene matches: 8. As DNA, the CDR3 is TGCGCCAGCAGCCCCCAGACAGGGAACGATGAGCAGTTCTTC. It specifies CASSPQTGNDEQFF.

This clone has only a few counts. J is TRBJ1-2 and V is TRBV7-2; D might be TRBD1 (5 bases). CDR3 size: 15 residues. Trimming pared 1 base from V and 4 bases from J, leaving 13 bases between. CDR1 and CDR2 from the germline V gene are SGHTA and FQGNSA. In DNA, the CDR3 is TGTGCCAGCAGCTTAGAGTGGCAGGGTAGCTATGGCTACACCTTC. Its protein is CASSLEWQGSYGYTF.

The chain links TRBV15 to TRBJ1-2; D unresolved. V gave up 6 bases and J gave up 2 bases, with 13 bases separating them. This CDR3 spans 14 amino acids. CDR1 LNHNV and CDR2 YYDKDF come from the germline V gene (reference sequence). The CDR3 reads CATRAEQTNYGYTF. The CDR3 DNA follows: TGTGCCACCAGAGCGGAACAGACGAACTATGGCTACACCTTC.

This clone came up once. The chain links TRBV6-2 or TRBV6-3 to TRBJ2-3, with 11 bases fitting TRBD2. CDR3 length: 17 amino acids. From germline, CDR1 is MNHEY and CDR2 SVGEGT. V lost 0 bases to trimming and J lost 0 bases; unmatched junction nucleotides: 2. CDR3 amino acids: CASSYSSGGASTDTQYF. The DNA for the CDR3 is TGTGCCAGCAGTTACTCTAGCGGGGGGGCAAGCACAGATACGCAGTATTTT.

The chain carries TRBV2 and TRBJ1-5; possibly TRBD1 for D (5 bases). Germline V gives CDR1 SNHLY, CDR2 FYNNEI. CDR3 length: 15 amino acids. The V end was cut by 6 bases, the J end by 6 bases, with 18 bases between. The CDR3 DNA sequence: TGTGCCAGCAGCAGTAGGCAGGGCGGGAGTCAGCCCCAGCATTTT. Protein: CASSSRQGGSQPQHF.

The chain uses TRBV7-2 and TRBJ1-1; D gene uncertain. Germline CDR1 is SGHTA and CDR2 is FQGNSA. Trimming removed 5 bases at V and 11 bases at J, with 18 bases between. This CDR3 comprises 13 residues. The CDR3 spells CASSPDRAPGAFF. CDR3 in DNA: TGTGCCAGCAGCCCAGACCGGGCCCCGGGGGCTTTCTTT.

The rearrangement links TRBV27 to TRBJ1-2, with D possibly being TRBD1 (5 bases). The germline gives CDR1 MNHEY, CDR2 SMNVEV (reference sequence). The CDR3 runs 14 residues. V lost 6 bases to trimming and J lost 8 bases, with 19 bases between them. The DNA for the CDR3 is TGTGCCAGCAGCCCACTTCCGCAGGGCCGCGGCTACACCTTC. Translated: CASSPLPQGRGYTF.

This chain connects TRBV28 to TRBJ2-7, with D perhaps matching TRBD2 (5 bases). The germline CDR1 and CDR2 sequences are MDHEN and SYDVKM. The V and J ends lost 7 bases and 3 bases respectively, with 10 bases between them. The CDR3 runs to 12 residues. In DNA, the CDR3 is TGTGCCAGCAACGTGGGGAGCTACGAGCAGTACTTC. Its protein product is CASNVGSYEQYF.

The chain uses TRBV7-9 and TRBJ1-6; D might be TRBD1 (5 bases). The V end was cut by 2 bases, the J end by 9 bases, with 17 bases between. This CDR3 is built from 16 residues. In germline, CDR1 is SEHNR, CDR2 FQNEAQ (reference sequence). The CDR3 spells CASSLISGRDGSPLHF. The CDR3 DNA sequence: TGTGCCAGCAGCTTAATTTCGGGCAGGGATGGTTCACCCCTCCACTTT.

The chain couples TRBV6-2 or TRBV6-3 to TRBJ1-1; 9 bases line up with TRBD1. The CDR3 is 18 amino acids. Losses at the gene ends were 5 bases for V and 9 bases for J; bases not matched to a gene: 22. Germline V gene lookup returns CDR1 MNHEY and CDR2 SVGEGT. CDR3 bases: TGTGCCAGCAGTCCCACCTACAGGGGGCAAGGGAGGTGGACCCAAGCTTTCTTT. This encodes CASSPTYRGQGRWTQAFF.

The V gene is TRBV2, the J gene TRBJ2-2; D might be TRBD1 (6 bases). The CDR3 is 14 amino acids. Germline CDR1 and CDR2: SNHLY and FYNNEI. With 4 bases removed from V and 8 bases from J, the gap between germline ends came to 14 bases. The CDR3 coding sequence is TGTGCCAGCAGTGCTGGACAGAGAACTGGGGAGCTGTTTTTT. This encodes CASSAGQRTGELFF.